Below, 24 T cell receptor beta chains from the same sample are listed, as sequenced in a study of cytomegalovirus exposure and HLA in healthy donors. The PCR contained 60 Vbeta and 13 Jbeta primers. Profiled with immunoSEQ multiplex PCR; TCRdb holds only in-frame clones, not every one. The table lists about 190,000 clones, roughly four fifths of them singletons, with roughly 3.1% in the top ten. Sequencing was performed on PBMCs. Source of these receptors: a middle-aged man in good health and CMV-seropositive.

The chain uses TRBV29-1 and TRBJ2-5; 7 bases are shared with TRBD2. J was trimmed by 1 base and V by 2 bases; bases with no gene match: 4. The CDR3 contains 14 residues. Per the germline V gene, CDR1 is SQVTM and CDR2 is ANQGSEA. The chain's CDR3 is CSVELADVQETQYF. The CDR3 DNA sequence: TGCAGCGTTGAACTAGCGGATGTCCAAGAGACCCAGTACTTC.

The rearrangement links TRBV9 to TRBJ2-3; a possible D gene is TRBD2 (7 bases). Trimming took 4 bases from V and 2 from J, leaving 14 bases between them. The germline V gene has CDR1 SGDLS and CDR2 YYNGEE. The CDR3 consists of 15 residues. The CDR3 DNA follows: TGTGCCAGCAGCCACGGGGGGCCTCCCACAGATACGCAGTATTTT. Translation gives CASSHGGPPTDTQYF.

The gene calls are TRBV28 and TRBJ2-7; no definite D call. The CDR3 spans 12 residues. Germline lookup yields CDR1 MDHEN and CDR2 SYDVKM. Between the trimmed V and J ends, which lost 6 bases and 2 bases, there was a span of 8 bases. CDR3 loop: CASRSPTYEQYF. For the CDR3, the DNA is TGTGCCAGCAGAAGCCCAACCTACGAGCAGTACTTC.

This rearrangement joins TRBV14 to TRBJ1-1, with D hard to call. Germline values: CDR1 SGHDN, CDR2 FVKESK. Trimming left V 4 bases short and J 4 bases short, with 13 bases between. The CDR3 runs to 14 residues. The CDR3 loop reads CASSRGLEGTEAFF. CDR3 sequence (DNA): TGTGCCAGCAGCCGAGGACTAGAGGGCACTGAAGCTTTCTTT. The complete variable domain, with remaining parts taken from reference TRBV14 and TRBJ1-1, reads EAGVTQFPSHSVIEKGQTVTLRCDPISGHDNLYWYRRVMGKEIKFLLHFVKESKQDESGMPNNRFLAERTGGTYSTLKVQPAELEDSGVYFCASSRGLEGTEAFFGQGTRLTVV.

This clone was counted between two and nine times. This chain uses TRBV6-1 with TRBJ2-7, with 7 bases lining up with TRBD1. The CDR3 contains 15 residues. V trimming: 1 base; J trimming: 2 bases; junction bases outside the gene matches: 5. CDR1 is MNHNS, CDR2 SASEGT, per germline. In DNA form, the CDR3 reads TGTGCCAGCAGTGAAGACGGGACAGCTGCCTACGAGCAGTACTTC. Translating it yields CASSEDGTAAYEQYF.

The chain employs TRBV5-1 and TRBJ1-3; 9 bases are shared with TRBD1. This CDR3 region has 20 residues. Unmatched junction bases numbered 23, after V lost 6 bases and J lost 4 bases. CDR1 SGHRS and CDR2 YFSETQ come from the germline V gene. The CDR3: CASNQYQRDRELVFGNTIYF. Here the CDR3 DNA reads TGCGCCAGCAACCAATACCAGAGGGACAGGGAGTTAGTATTCGGAAACACCATATATTTT.

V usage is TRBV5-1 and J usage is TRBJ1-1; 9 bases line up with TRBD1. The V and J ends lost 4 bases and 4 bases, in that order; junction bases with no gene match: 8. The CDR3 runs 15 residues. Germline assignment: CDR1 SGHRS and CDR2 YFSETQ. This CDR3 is CASSMTGGGRTEAFF. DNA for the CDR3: TGCGCCAGCAGCATGACAGGGGGAGGCCGCACTGAAGCTTTCTTT.

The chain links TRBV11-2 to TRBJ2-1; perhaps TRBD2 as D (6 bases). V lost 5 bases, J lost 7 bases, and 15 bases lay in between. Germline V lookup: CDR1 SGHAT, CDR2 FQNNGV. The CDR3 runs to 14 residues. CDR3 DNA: TGTGCCAGCAGCCCGACTAGGGGCTGGAATGAGCAGTTCTTC. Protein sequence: CASSPTRGWNEQFF.

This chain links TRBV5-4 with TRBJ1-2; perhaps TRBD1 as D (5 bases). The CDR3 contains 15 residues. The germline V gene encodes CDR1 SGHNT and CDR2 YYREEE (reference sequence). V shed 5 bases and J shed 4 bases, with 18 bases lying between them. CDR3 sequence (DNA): TGTGCCAGCAGGGGGGGGGTTGCTATTCCCTATGGCTACACCTTC. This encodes CASRGGVAIPYGYTF.

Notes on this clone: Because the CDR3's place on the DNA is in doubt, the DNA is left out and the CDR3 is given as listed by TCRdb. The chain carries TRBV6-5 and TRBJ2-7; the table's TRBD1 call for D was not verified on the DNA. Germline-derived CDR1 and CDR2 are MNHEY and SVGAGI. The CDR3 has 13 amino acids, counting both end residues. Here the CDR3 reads CASSSSSSVEQYF.

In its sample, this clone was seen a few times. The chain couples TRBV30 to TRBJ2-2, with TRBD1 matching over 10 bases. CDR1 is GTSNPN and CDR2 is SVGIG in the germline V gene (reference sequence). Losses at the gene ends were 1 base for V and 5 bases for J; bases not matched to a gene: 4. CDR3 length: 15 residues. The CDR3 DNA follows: TGTGCCTGGAGTGAAGGGACAGGGGTGACCGGGGAGCTGTTTTTT. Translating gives CAWSEGTGVTGELFF.

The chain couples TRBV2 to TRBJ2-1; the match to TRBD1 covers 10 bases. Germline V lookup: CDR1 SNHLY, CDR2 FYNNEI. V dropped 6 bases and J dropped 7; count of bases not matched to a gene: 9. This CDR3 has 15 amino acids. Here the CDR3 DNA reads TGTGCCAGCAGCCCCGGGACAGGGGTAAGGAATGAGCAGTTCTTC. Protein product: CASSPGTGVRNEQFF.

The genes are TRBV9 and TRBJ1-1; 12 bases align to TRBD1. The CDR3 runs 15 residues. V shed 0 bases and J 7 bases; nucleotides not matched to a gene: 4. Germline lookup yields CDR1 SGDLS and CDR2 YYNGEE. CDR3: CASSVEGTGGGEAFF. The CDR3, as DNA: TGTGCCAGCAGCGTAGAAGGGACAGGGGGCGGTGAAGCTTTCTTT.

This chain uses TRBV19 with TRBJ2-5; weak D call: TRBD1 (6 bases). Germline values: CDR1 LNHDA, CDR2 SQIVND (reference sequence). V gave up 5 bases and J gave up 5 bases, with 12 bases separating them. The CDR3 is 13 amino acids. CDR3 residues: CASSPDSWETQYF. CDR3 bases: TGTGCCAGTAGTCCGGACAGCTGGGAGACCCAGTACTTC.

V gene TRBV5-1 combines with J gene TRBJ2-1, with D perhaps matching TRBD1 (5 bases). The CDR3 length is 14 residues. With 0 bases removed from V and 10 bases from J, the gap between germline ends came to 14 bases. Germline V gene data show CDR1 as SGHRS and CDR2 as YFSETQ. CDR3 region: CASSLVVATGEQFF. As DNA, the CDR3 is TGCGCCAGCAGCTTGGTAGTAGCTACAGGAGAGCAGTTCTTC. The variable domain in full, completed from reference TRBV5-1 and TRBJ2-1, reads KAGVTQTPRYLIKTRGQQVTLSCSPISGHRSVSWYQQTPGQGLQFLFEYFSETQRNKGNFPGRFSGRQFSNSRSEMNVSTLELGDSALYLCASSLVVATGEQFFGPGTRLTVL.

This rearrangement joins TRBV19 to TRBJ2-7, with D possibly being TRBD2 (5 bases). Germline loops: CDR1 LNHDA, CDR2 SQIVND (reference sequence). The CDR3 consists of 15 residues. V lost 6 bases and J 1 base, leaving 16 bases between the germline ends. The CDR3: CASSSGTVLSYEQYF. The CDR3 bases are TGTGCCAGTAGCAGCGGCACAGTCCTATCCTACGAGCAGTACTTC.

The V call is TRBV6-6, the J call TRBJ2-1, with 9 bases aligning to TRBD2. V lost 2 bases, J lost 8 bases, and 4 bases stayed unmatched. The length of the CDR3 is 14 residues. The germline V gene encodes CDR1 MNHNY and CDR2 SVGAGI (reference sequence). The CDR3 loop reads CASSYPGTSHEQFF. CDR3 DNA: TGTGCCAGCAGTTACCCCGGGACTAGCCATGAGCAGTTCTTC.

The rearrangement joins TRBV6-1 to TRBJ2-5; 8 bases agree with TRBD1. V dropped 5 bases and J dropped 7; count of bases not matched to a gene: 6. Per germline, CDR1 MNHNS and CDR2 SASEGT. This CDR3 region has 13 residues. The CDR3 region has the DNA TGTGCCAGCAGTAGGACAGGGACAGGGACCCAGTACTTC. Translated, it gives CASSRTGTGTQYF.

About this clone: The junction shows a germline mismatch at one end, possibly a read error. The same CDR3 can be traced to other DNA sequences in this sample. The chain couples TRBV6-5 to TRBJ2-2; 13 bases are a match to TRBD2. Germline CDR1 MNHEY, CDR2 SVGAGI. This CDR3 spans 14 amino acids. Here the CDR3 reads CAISGLAGSGELFF. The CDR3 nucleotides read TGCGCCATTTCGGGACTAGCGGGGTCCGGGGAGCTGTTTTTT.

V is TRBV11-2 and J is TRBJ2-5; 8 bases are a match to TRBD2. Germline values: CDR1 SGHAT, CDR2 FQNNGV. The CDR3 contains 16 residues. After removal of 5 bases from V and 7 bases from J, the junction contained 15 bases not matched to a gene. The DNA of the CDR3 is TGTGCCAGCAGCCCGAGAGGGACTAGACTTTTACGGACCCAGTACTTC. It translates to CASSPRGTRLLRTQYF.

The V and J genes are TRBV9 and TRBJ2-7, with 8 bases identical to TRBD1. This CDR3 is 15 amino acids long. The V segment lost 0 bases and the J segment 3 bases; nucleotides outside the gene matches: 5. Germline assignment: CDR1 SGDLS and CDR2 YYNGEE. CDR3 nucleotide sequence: TGTGCCAGCAGCGTAGGGCAGGGGGCTTTCTACGAGCAGTACTTC. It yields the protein CASSVGQGAFYEQYF. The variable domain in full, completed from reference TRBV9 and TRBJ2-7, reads DSGVTQTPKHLITATGQRVTLRCSPRSGDLSVYWYQQSLDQGLQFLIQYYNGEERAKGNILERFSAQQFPDLHSELNLSSLELGDSALYFCASSVGQGAFYEQYFGPGTRLTVT.

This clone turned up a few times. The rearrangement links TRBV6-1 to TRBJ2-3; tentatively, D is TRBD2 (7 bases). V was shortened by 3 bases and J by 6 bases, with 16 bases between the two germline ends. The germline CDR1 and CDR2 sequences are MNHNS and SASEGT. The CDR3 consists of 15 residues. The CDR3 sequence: CASSDGRGAGDTQYF. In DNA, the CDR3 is TGTGCCAGCAGTGACGGACGGGGGGCCGGGGATACGCAGTATTTT.

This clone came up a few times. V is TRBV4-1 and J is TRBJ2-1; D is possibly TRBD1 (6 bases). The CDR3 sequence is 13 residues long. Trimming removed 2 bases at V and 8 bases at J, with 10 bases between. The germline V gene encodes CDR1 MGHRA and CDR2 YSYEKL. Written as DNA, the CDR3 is TGCGCCAGCAGCCAACTACAGGGAGATGAGCAGTTCTTC. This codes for CASSQLQGDEQFF.

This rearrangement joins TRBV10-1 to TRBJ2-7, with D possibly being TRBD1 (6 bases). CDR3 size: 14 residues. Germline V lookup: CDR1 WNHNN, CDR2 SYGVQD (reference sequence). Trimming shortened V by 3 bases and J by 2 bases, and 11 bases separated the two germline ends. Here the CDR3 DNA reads TGCGCCAGCAGTGAAAACAGGGTTCCCTACGAGCAGTACTTC. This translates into CASSENRVPYEQYF.